These 22 T cell receptor beta chains originate from one sample sequenced in a study of blood T cell repertoires in COVID-19. Method: immunoSEQ multiplex PCR; TCRdb's copy keeps in-frame clones and lacks some. The profile covers over 35,000 clones, with roughly 83% appearing a single time and about 24% taken by the ten largest. The sample comprised peripheral blood. The receptors shown here come from a human donor with acute or convalescent COVID-19. The donor label of this sample is uncertain.

This chain connects TRBV6-6 to TRBJ1-6; D might be TRBD1 (6 bases). The CDR3 has 13 amino acids. The germline gives CDR1 MNHNY, CDR2 SVGAGI (reference sequence). The germline V and J ends were trimmed by 6 bases and 8 bases, with 11 bases remaining between them. The CDR3 nucleotides are TGTGCCAGCAGGGACAGCCTCTATTCACCCCTCCACTTT. Its translation is CASRDSLYSPLHF.

V is TRBV7-2 and J is TRBJ2-2; 7 nucleotides align to TRBD2. V lost 3 bases, J lost 5 bases, and 3 bases stayed unmatched. Per germline, CDR1 SGHTA and CDR2 FQGNSA. The CDR3 consists of 14 residues. The DNA of the CDR3 is TGTGCCAGCAGCTTGAGTAGCGGGACCGGGGAGCTGTTTTTT. Translated: CASSLSSGTGELFF.

The V gene is TRBV7-9, the J gene TRBJ2-1, with D perhaps matching TRBD1 (5 bases). This CDR3 spans 16 amino acids. Germline loops: CDR1 SEHNR, CDR2 FQNEAQ (reference sequence). V lost 5 bases to trimming and J lost 0 bases, with 14 bases between them. Here the CDR3 DNA reads TGTGCCAGCAGCCACCCGGTAGACAGCTCCTACAATGAGCAGTTCTTC. Protein sequence: CASSHPVDSSYNEQFF. Full variable domain (outside the CDR3, taken from reference TRBV7-9 and TRBJ2-1): DTGVSQNPRHKITKRGQNVTFRCDPISEHNRLYWYRQTLGQGPEFLTYFQNEAQLEKSRLLSDRFSAERPKGSFSTLEIQRTEQGDSAMYLCASSHPVDSSYNEQFFGPGTRLTVL.

This sequence joins TRBV20-1 and TRBJ2-7; no definite D call. Germline V CDR1 and CDR2: DFQATT, SNEGSKA (reference sequence). Trimming removed 1 base at V and 6 bases at J, with 7 bases between. The CDR3 is made up of 11 amino acids. The CDR3 DNA reads as TGCAGTGCTAGAGGCCAGATCGAGCAGTACTTC. Translating it yields CSARGQIEQYF.

This clone was seen more than once but under ten times. DNA of the CDR3: TGTGCCAGCAGTTTAGCGACCTACGAGCAGTACTTC. This codes for CASSLATYEQYF. The V call is TRBV28, the J call TRBJ2-7, with D hard to call. The CDR3 length is 12 residues. Germline V gives CDR1 MDHEN, CDR2 SYDVKM. Trimming pared 2 bases from V and 2 bases from J, leaving 4 bases between.

This chain joins TRBV9 and TRBJ2-3; 12 bases map to TRBD2. Germline V gene sequence: CDR1 SGDLS, CDR2 YYNGEE. The J segment lost 2 bases and the V segment lost 3 bases, leaving 10 bases of the junction unmatched. This CDR3 has 18 amino acids. DNA of the CDR3: TGTGCCAGCAGCGCTTGGACTAGCGGGATTCCTTACACAGATACGCAGTATTTT. Translating it yields CASSAWTSGIPYTDTQYF. Filled out from reference TRBV9 and TRBJ2-3, the complete variable domain reads DSGVTQTPKHLITATGQRVTLRCSPRSGDLSVYWYQQSLDQGLQFLIQYYNGEERAKGNILERFSAQQFPDLHSELNLSSLELGDSALYFCASSAWTSGIPYTDTQYFGPGTRLTVL.

V usage is TRBV3-1 (or the pseudogene TRBV3-2) and J usage is TRBJ2-3; D is unresolved. V was trimmed by 5 bases and J by 2 bases, leaving 11 bases between them. The CDR3 sequence is 14 residues long. Germline V lookup: CDR1 LGHDT, CDR2 YNNKEL (reference sequence). CDR3 loop: CASSGLFFTDTQYF. CDR3 coding DNA: TGTGCCAGCAGCGGGCTGTTTTTCACAGATACGCAGTATTTT.

This chain connects TRBV2 to TRBJ2-4; TRBD1 matches at 7 bases. Looked up from germline, CDR1 is SNHLY and CDR2 is FYNNEI. Trimming removed 6 bases from V and 1 base from J; junction bases left unmatched: 9. This CDR3 region has 16 residues. The CDR3, as DNA: TGTGCCAGCAGGTACTCAGGGGGAACGGCCAAAAACATTCAGTACTTC. It translates to CASRYSGGTAKNIQYF. Filled out from reference TRBV2 and TRBJ2-4, the complete variable domain reads EPEVTQTPSHQVTQMGQEVILRCVPISNHLYFYWYRQILGQKVEFLVSFYNNEISEKSEIFDDQFSVERPDGSNFTLKIRSTKLEDSAMYFCASRYSGGTAKNIQYFGAGTRLSVL.

The CDR3 DNA sequence: TGTGCCAGCAGCGCGCGGGCTCAGTCGGACGAGCAGTACTTC. This gives the protein CASSARAQSDEQYF. The V call is TRBV9, the J call TRBJ2-7; the D gene is possibly TRBD2 (5 bases). The CDR3 is made up of 14 amino acids. Trimming stripped 3 bases from V and 5 bases from J, with 15 bases between. Germline V lookup: CDR1 SGDLS, CDR2 YYNGEE.

The genes are TRBV29-1 and TRBJ2-7; 11 bases map to TRBD2. V lost 7 bases, J lost 4 bases, and 9 bases stayed unmatched. This CDR3 comprises 14 residues. Germline V CDR1 and CDR2: SQVTM, ANQGSEA. The CDR3 DNA follows: TGCAGCGCCGAAGTATCTAGCGGGAGGTACGAGCAGTACTTC. Translating it yields CSAEVSSGRYEQYF.

This sequence joins TRBV6-5 and TRBJ1-1; 8 nucleotides agree with TRBD1. The CDR3 is 15 residues long. Germline CDR1 and CDR2: MNHEY and SVGAGI. Trimming cost V 4 bases and J 5 bases; bases outside gene matches: 9. CDR3: CASSSATGVVTEAFF. In nucleotides, the CDR3 is TGTGCCAGCAGTTCTGCGACAGGGGTTGTAACTGAAGCTTTCTTT.

The CDR3 reads CASRTDDYEQYF. The CDR3 DNA is TGTGCCAGCAGGACAGACGACTACGAGCAGTACTTC. V is TRBV28 and J is TRBJ2-7; TRBD1 might be the D (5 bases). There are 12 residues in the CDR3. Trimming left V 6 bases short and J 3 bases short, with 9 bases between. CDR1 and CDR2 from the germline V gene are MDHEN and SYDVKM.

There are many counts of this clone. The V gene is TRBV2, the J gene TRBJ1-1, with 7 positions matching TRBD1. Unmatched junction bases numbered 8, after V lost 6 bases and J lost 4 bases. Per germline, CDR1 SNHLY and CDR2 FYNNEI. This CDR3 has 14 residues. Here the CDR3 reads CASSETGLGTEAFF. CDR3 DNA: TGTGCCAGCAGCGAGACAGGGCTGGGCACTGAAGCTTTCTTT. The full variable domain, its missing parts supplied by reference TRBV2 and TRBJ1-1, is EPEVTQTPSHQVTQMGQEVILRCVPISNHLYFYWYRQILGQKVEFLVSFYNNEISEKSEIFDDQFSVERPDGSNFTLKIRSTKLEDSAMYFCASSETGLGTEAFFGQGTRLTVV.

This chain connects TRBV5-5 to TRBJ1-3; D possibly corresponds to TRBD1 (6 bases). Trimming removed 1 base from V and 4 bases from J, with 6 bases in between. This CDR3 has 13 amino acids. Germline CDR1 and CDR2: SGHKS and YYEKEE (reference sequence). DNA for the CDR3: TGTGCCAGCAGCTTGACAGGGGGAAACACCATATATTTT. Protein product: CASSLTGGNTIYF.

This clone showed up just once. The J gene is TRBJ2-1, the V gene TRBV4-1; 7 nucleotides line up with TRBD1. There are 15 residues in the CDR3. Trimming cost V 3 bases and J 1 base; bases outside gene matches: 3. CDR1 is MGHRA, CDR2 YSYEKL, per germline. The CDR3: CASSHDRASYNEQFF. In DNA, the CDR3 is TGCGCCAGCAGCCATGACAGGGCTTCCTACAATGAGCAGTTCTTC.

This clone appeared a single time. The CDR3 DNA reads as TGTGCCAGCACCGGACAGGGTATAATTGGCTACACCTTC. This gives the protein CASTGQGIIGYTF. J is TRBJ1-2 and V is TRBV18; 8 bases agree with TRBD1. CDR3 length: 13 residues. Germline loops: CDR1 KGHSH, CDR2 LQKENI. The trim removed 8 bases at V and 7 bases at J, leaving 9 bases unmatched.

This clone has just one count. The chain has TRBV9 and TRBJ1-2; TRBD1 agrees at 9 bases. CDR3 length: 16 amino acids. From germline, CDR1 is SGDLS and CDR2 YYNGEE. Trimming took 0 bases from V and 8 from J; bases not matched to a gene: 11. The CDR3 sequence: CASSVDRVQGAQGYTF. CDR3 DNA sequence: TGTGCCAGCAGCGTAGATCGAGTACAGGGGGCACAAGGCTACACCTTC.

This clone came up once. The junction and the germline gene differ at one end; a read error may be behind it. The chain recombines TRBV30 with TRBJ2-1; D call uncertain. The CDR3 spans 14 residues. Looked up from germline, CDR1 is GTSNPN and CDR2 is SVGIG (reference sequence). CDR3 in DNA: TGTGCCTGGAGCGCCCCGCCGAACTACCATGAGCAGTTCTTC. Its protein is CAWSAPPNYHEQFF.

The rearrangement joins TRBV28 to TRBJ2-1; 7 bases are a match to TRBD2. This CDR3 has 15 residues. J gave up 1 base and V 6 bases, and 6 bases lay outside the gene matches. CDR1 MDHEN and CDR2 SYDVKM come from the germline V gene. CDR3 amino acids: CASSTQRGSYNEQFF. Written as DNA, the CDR3 is TGTGCCAGCAGCACCCAGCGGGGTTCCTACAATGAGCAGTTCTTC.

The V gene is TRBV5-1, the J gene TRBJ2-7; possibly TRBD1 for D (5 bases). The CDR3 consists of 13 residues. Germline V gene lookup returns CDR1 SGHRS and CDR2 YFSETQ. The V end lost 2 bases, the J end lost 4 bases, and 10 bases lay between the germline ends. The CDR3 spells CASSFSRAYEQYF. The CDR3 nucleotides read TGCGCCAGCAGCTTTAGCAGGGCGTACGAGCAGTACTTC. The entire variable domain, with the rest obtained from reference TRBV5-1 and TRBJ2-7, is as follows: KAGVTQTPRYLIKTRGQQVTLSCSPISGHRSVSWYQQTPGQGLQFLFEYFSETQRNKGNFPGRFSGRQFSNSRSEMNVSTLELGDSALYLCASSFSRAYEQYFGPGTRLTVT.

This clone was found a few times. The chain links TRBV7-9 to TRBJ1-4; possibly TRBD1 for D (5 bases). This CDR3 comprises 14 residues. The germline gives CDR1 SEHNR, CDR2 FQNEAQ (reference sequence). The ends were cut back, 3 bases at V and 6 bases at J, with 11 bases in the middle. The CDR3: CASSFGHVDEKLFF. The CDR3 region has the DNA TGTGCCAGCAGCTTTGGACATGTGGATGAAAAACTGTTTTTT.

The chain recombines TRBV21-1 with TRBJ1-2. TRBV21-1 is listed as a pseudogene. The length of the CDR3 is 15 residues. In DNA form, the CDR3 reads TGTGCCAGCAGCAAAGGGTCGAGAGGGAACTATGGCTACACCTTC. Protein product: CASSKGSRGNYGYTF.